The rows below give T cell receptor beta chains drawn from one sample of a study of a mutant IDH1 vaccine in newly diagnosed glioma. These receptors' targets are unknown. Assay used: immunoSEQ multiplex PCR; TCRdb lists only in-frame clones, some missing. The profile covers tens of thousands of clones, with around 84% appearing a single time and roughly 2% taken by the ten largest. Sample: PBMCs, taken from a glioma patient whose treatment included an IDH1 peptide vaccine. All receptors derive from a man younger than 45 with glioma. Each CDR3 is given with its conserved first and last residue. Fields, in order: CDR3 DNA, CDR3 protein, CDR3 length, D gene, V gene, clone size, J gene. D genes are given only for firm matches. A clone size is listed for some rows: how often the clone was seen (once, few, many), or a class if it is expanded.

DNA: TGTGCCAGCAGCTCTCAAACTAGCGCGAGATATACGCAGTATTTT
CDR3: CASSSQTSARYTQYF
length: 15
D: TRBD2
V: TRBV7-9
size: NA
J: TRBJ2-3

DNA: TGTGCCAGCAGTGACTGGCTAGCGGGAGACTACAATGAGCAGTTCTTC
CDR3: CASSDWLAGDYNEQFF
length: 16
D: TRBD2
V: TRBV6-4
size: NA
J: TRBJ2-1

DNA: TGTGCCAGCAGCAACGACAGGAGCTCCTACGAGCAGTACTTC
CDR3: CASSNDRSSYEQYF
length: 14
D: NA
V: TRBV11-2
size: NA
J: TRBJ2-7

DNA: TGTGCCAGCAGCGTAGGGGACAGGGGGTTAGAGACCCAGTACTTC
CDR3: CASSVGDRGLETQYF
length: 15
D: TRBD1
V: TRBV9
size: NA
J: TRBJ2-5

DNA: TGCGCCAGCAGCTTGGGGACAGACTATGGCTACACCTTC
CDR3: CASSLGTDYGYTF
length: 13
D: NA
V: TRBV5-1
size: NA
J: TRBJ1-2

DNA: TGTGCCAGCAGCCCGGAGGCCTTCACAGATACGCAGTATTTT
CDR3: CASSPEAFTDTQYF
length: 14
D: NA
V: TRBV5-4
size: NA
J: TRBJ2-3

DNA: TGCGCCAGCAGCTCTCGACAGGCCGGCTACGAGCAGTACTTC
CDR3: CASSSRQAGYEQYF
length: 14
D: NA
V: TRBV5-1
size: NA
J: TRBJ2-7

DNA: TGTGCCAGTAGTCCCCCGGGGGACGCCACTGAAGCTTTCTTT
CDR3: CASSPPGDATEAFF
length: 14
D: NA
V: TRBV19
size: few
J: TRBJ1-1

DNA: TGTGCCAGCAGCGCGGACTCTTCTGGGGAGCAGTACTTC
CDR3: CASSADSSGEQYF
length: 13
D: NA
V: TRBV9
size: NA
J: TRBJ2-7

DNA: TGTGCCAGCAGTTCAGGGAATCAGCCCCAGCATTTT
CDR3: CASSSGNQPQHF
length: 12
D: NA
V: TRBV7-9
size: NA
J: TRBJ1-5

DNA: TGTGCCATCAGGCCGGGACTAGGTGTTCAAGAGACCCAGTACTTC
CDR3: CAIRPGLGVQETQYF
length: 15
D: TRBD2
V: TRBV10-3
size: NA
J: TRBJ2-5

DNA: TGTGCCAGCAGCTTAGGGAGAAGGGGGCTCTCCTATAATTCACCCCTCCACTTT
CDR3: CASSLGRRGLSYNSPLHF
length: 18
D: TRBD1
V: TRBV11-2
size: NA
J: TRBJ1-6

DNA: TGTGCCAGCAGTTTACAGGACGCGCAGTATTTT
CDR3: CASSLQDAQYF
length: 11
D: NA
V: TRBV27
size: NA
J: TRBJ2-3

DNA: TGTGCCAGCAGCCTACCTAAGCGGGAGGCGTACAATGAGCAGTTCTTC
CDR3: CASSLPKREAYNEQFF
length: 16
D: TRBD2
V: TRBV7-7
size: NA
J: TRBJ2-1

DNA: TGTGCCAGCAGCTCGGGACAATATCAAGAGACCCAGTACTTC
CDR3: CASSSGQYQETQYF
length: 14
D: NA
V: TRBV27
size: NA
J: TRBJ2-5

DNA: TGCAGCGTGAGGGGCAGGGATGACTATGGCTACACCTTC
CDR3: CSVRGRDDYGYTF
length: 13
D: NA
V: TRBV29-1
size: NA
J: TRBJ1-2

DNA: TGTGCCAGCAGCCGACCCCCGGGACAGCGCACAGATACGCAGTATTTT
CDR3: CASSRPPGQRTDTQYF
length: 16
D: TRBD1
V: TRBV28
size: NA
J: TRBJ2-3

DNA: TGTGCCAGTAGTATGGTCGTTGAGTGGGAGACCCAGTACTTC
CDR3: CASSMVVEWETQYF
length: 14
D: NA
V: TRBV19
size: NA
J: TRBJ2-5

DNA: TGTGCCAGCAGCTTCGGGAGGGCGTCCTCGTCGGGAAACACCATATATTTT
CDR3: CASSFGRASSSGNTIYF
length: 17
D: NA
V: TRBV11-2
size: NA
J: TRBJ1-3

DNA: TGTGCCAGTAGTATGGATACAGGGGGCTGGGATCAGCCCCAGCATTTT
CDR3: CASSMDTGGWDQPQHF
length: 16
D: TRBD1
V: TRBV19
size: NA
J: TRBJ1-5

DNA: TGTGCCTGGAGTGTACAACCGAACACTGAAGCTTTCTTT
CDR3: CAWSVQPNTEAFF
length: 13
D: NA
V: TRBV30
size: NA
J: TRBJ1-1

DNA: TGTGCCAACAGCCTCCTAGGACGGGGGAACACTGAAGCTTTCTTT
CDR3: CANSLLGRGNTEAFF
length: 15
D: NA
V: TRBV7-3
size: NA
J: TRBJ1-1

DNA: TGTGCCAGCAGCTTAGGGGGACCCGTGGCAACAGATACGCAGTATTTT
CDR3: CASSLGGPVATDTQYF
length: 16
D: NA
V: TRBV11-2
size: NA
J: TRBJ2-3

DNA: TGTGCCAGCAGCCTAGAAACCCTCACAGATACGCAGTATTTT
CDR3: CASSLETLTDTQYF
length: 14
D: NA
V: TRBV9
size: NA
J: TRBJ2-3

DNA: TGTGCCACCAGCAGAGATATCGGGGTCGAGACCCAGTACTTC
CDR3: CATSRDIGVETQYF
length: 14
D: NA
V: TRBV15
size: NA
J: TRBJ2-5

DNA: TGTGCCAGCAGCGTAGGGGTTGCATCCTACAATGAGCAGTTCTTC
CDR3: CASSVGVASYNEQFF
length: 15
D: NA
V: TRBV9
size: NA
J: TRBJ2-1

DNA: TGTGCCATCAGTGAGTCACTACAGGGGAATCCCGGCTACACCTTC
CDR3: CAISESLQGNPGYTF
length: 15
D: TRBD1
V: TRBV10-3
size: NA
J: TRBJ1-2

DNA: TGCAGTGCCTTACTCGAGACCCAGTACTTC
CDR3: CSALLETQYF
length: 10
D: NA
V: TRBV20-1
size: NA
J: TRBJ2-5

DNA: TGTGCCAGCAGTTTATCGAGTGTTAGTCGGAGCGGGAGGGCCGCCGAGCAGTACTTC
CDR3: CASSLSSVSRSGRAAEQYF
length: 19
D: TRBD2
V: TRBV27
size: NA
J: TRBJ2-7

DNA: TGTGCCAGCAGCGTAGGGGGGGACACCGGGGAGCTGTTTTTT
CDR3: CASSVGGDTGELFF
length: 14
D: NA
V: TRBV9
size: once
J: TRBJ2-2

DNA: TGCGCCAGCAGCCAATTGGGGGGCGCGGAGACCCAGTACTTC
CDR3: CASSQLGGAETQYF
length: 14
D: NA
V: TRBV4-1
size: NA
J: TRBJ2-5

DNA: TGTGCCAGCAGCCGGGGGGGCACAGATACGCAGTATTTT
CDR3: CASSRGGTDTQYF
length: 13
D: TRBD2
V: TRBV28
size: NA
J: TRBJ2-3

DNA: TGTGCCACCAGCAGTTCCCGGGACAGTGCTTCCTATGGGCCCCAGCATTTT
CDR3: CATSSSRDSASYGPQHF
length: 17
D: TRBD1
V: TRBV15
size: NA
J: TRBJ1-5

DNA: TGTGCCAGCAGCTTAACACAGGACCCCCTTAATTCACCCCTCCACTTT
CDR3: CASSLTQDPLNSPLHF
length: 16
D: NA
V: TRBV7-2
size: NA
J: TRBJ1-6

DNA: TGCGCCAGCAGCCAAGGTCTAGCGGGACTGAACACCGGGGAGCTGTTTTTT
CDR3: CASSQGLAGLNTGELFF
length: 17
D: TRBD2
V: TRBV4-1
size: once
J: TRBJ2-2

DNA: TGTGCCAGTAGCAGGGGACAGGGGGCCCATAGCTACACCTTC
CDR3: CASSRGQGAHSYTF
length: 14
D: TRBD1
V: TRBV19
size: NA
J: TRBJ1-2

DNA: TGTGCCAGCAGCTTTGTGTCAGCGAACTTGGGGGACGAGCAGTACTTC
CDR3: CASSFVSANLGDEQYF
length: 16
D: NA
V: TRBV7-9
size: NA
J: TRBJ2-7

DNA: TGTGCCAGCAGTTTCAGGGGCAGGACTGAAGCTTTCTTT
CDR3: CASSFRGRTEAFF
length: 13
D: NA
V: TRBV28
size: NA
J: TRBJ1-1

DNA: TGTGCCAGCAGTTTATCCCCGGGGACAGCCCAAGAGACCCAGTACTTC
CDR3: CASSLSPGTAQETQYF
length: 16
D: TRBD1
V: TRBV27
size: once
J: TRBJ2-5

DNA: TGTGCCAGCAGTTTACGGGGGGTAAACACCGGGGAGCTGTTTTTT
CDR3: CASSLRGVNTGELFF
length: 15
D: TRBD2
V: TRBV28
size: few
J: TRBJ2-2

DNA: TGTGCCAGCAGCTTGGTTACAGGGGGTTTCCGTCGTGGGGACACTGAAGCTTTCTTT
CDR3: CASSLVTGGFRRGDTEAFF
length: 19
D: TRBD1
V: TRBV5-6
size: NA
J: TRBJ1-1